The 6 T cell receptor beta chains in this list originate from one sample, sequenced in a study of shared clonotypes between healthy human individuals. Clones were sequenced by immunoSEQ multiplex PCR, and TCRdb holds only the in-frame ones, with some missing. The repertoire holds more than 550,000 clones, with roughly 72% as singletons. Sequencing was done on a sample of memory CD4+ T cells sorted from blood. Stated subset: CD45RA-negative fraction. These receptors came from a woman in her twenties or thirties in good health.

Of note for this clone: The sample holds other DNA sequences that translate to the same CDR3. V gene TRBV11-2 combines with J gene TRBJ2-3; the match to TRBD2 covers 7 bases. CDR3 length: 14 amino acids. The V gene end was trimmed by 1 base and the J gene end by 6 bases; junction bases not matched to a gene: 4. In germline, CDR1 is SGHAT, CDR2 FQNNGV. CDR3 coding DNA: TGTGCCAGCAGCTTAGGGCTAGCGGCGGATACGCAGTATTTT. It translates to CASSLGLAADTQYF.

The chain couples TRBV9 to TRBJ2-2; 11 nucleotides line up with TRBD2. The V segment lost 2 bases and the J segment 4 bases; nucleotides outside the gene matches: 7. This CDR3 has 17 residues. CDR1 and CDR2 from the germline V gene are SGDLS and YYNGEE. CDR3 region: CASSVGSGRAGTGELFF. For the CDR3, the DNA is TGTGCCAGCAGCGTCGGTAGCGGGAGGGCCGGCACCGGGGAGCTGTTTTTT.

To note about this clone: Additional DNA sequences in this sample encode the identical CDR3. CDR3 DNA: TGTGCCAGCAGTGAACTAGCGGGAGGTAATGAGCAGTTCTTC. Translating gives CASSELAGGNEQFF. This sequence joins TRBV6-1 and TRBJ2-1, with TRBD2 identical over 11 bases. The CDR3 is 14 amino acids. CDR1 MNHNS and CDR2 SASEGT come from the germline V gene. Trimming took 2 bases from V and 7 from J; bases not matched to a gene: 1.

This chain uses TRBV28 with TRBJ2-1; 9 nucleotides match TRBD2. Germline lookup yields CDR1 MDHEN and CDR2 SYDVKM. V was clipped by 1 base and J by 0 bases; unmatched bases: 10. The CDR3 has 19 amino acids. CDR3 in DNA: TGTGCCAGCAGTTTATTGTTACTGGGTAGCGGGAGCTCCTACAATGAGCAGTTCTTC. This translates into CASSLLLLGSGSSYNEQFF.

This clone was seen a few times. This chain links TRBV18 with TRBJ2-3; TRBD2 might be the D (6 bases). CDR1 KGHSH and CDR2 LQKENI come from the germline V gene. The CDR3 loop spans 17 amino acids. The V end was cut by 4 bases, the J end by 2 bases, with 19 bases between. This chain's CDR3 is CASSQNRDSHNTDTQYF. DNA of the CDR3: TGTGCCAGCTCACAAAACCGGGACTCCCACAACACAGATACGCAGTATTTT.

The gene calls are TRBV28 and TRBJ1-4, with D possibly being TRBD1 (5 bases). Germline-derived CDR1 and CDR2 are MDHEN and SYDVKM. V was shortened by 7 bases and J by 6 bases, with 15 bases between the two germline ends. The CDR3 has 14 residues. CDR3 DNA: TGTGCCAGCAAACCGACGGGGCGGGATGAAAAACTGTTTTTT. This sequence encodes CASKPTGRDEKLFF.